The TCR beta chain described here comes from a study of blood T cell repertoires in COVID-19. Overall study: Samples of COVID-19 (acute and convalescent) were obtained from the United States, Italy and Spain. T cells, B-cell-depleted T cells, or PBMCs supplied cDNA or gDNA.

In the original processing: Estimation of nucleated cell counts relied on the amplification of reference gene primers. Only in-frame clones appear in the TCRdb table, and some are missing; sequencing was by immunoSEQ multiplex PCR. Clone size and V and J calls were adopted from that table, with D and trimming inferred from the DNA. The sample records tens of thousands of clones, roughly 80% being singletons. V was trimmed by 0 bases and J by 5 bases, leaving 10 bases between them. Germline-derived CDR1 and CDR2 are MNHEY and SVGAGI. The CDR3 is 14 residues long. The material sequenced was peripheral blood. The TCR originated in a woman over 75 with active or convalescent COVID-19. The chain is built from TRBV6-5 and TRBJ1-1; D is perhaps TRBD1 (5 bases). The CDR3 DNA is TGTGCCAGCAGTTACTCGCACGGGGGAACTGAAGCTTTCTTT. Protein: CASSYSHGGTEAFF.